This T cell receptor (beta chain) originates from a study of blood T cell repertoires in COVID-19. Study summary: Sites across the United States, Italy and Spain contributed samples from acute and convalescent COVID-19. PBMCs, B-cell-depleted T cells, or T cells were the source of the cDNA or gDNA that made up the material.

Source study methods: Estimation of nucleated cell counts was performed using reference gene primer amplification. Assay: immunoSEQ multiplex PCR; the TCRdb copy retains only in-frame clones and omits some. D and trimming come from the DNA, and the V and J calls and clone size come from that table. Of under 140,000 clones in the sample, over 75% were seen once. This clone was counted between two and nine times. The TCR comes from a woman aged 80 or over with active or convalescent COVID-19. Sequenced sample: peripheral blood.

CDR3 residues: CASSLGSSRYEQYF. In DNA form, the CDR3 reads TGTGCCAGCAGCCTAGGTTCTAGCCGCTACGAGCAGTACTTC. The rearrangement joins TRBV5-4 to TRBJ2-7, with D possibly TRBD2 on 5 matching bases. The germline gives CDR1 SGHNT, CDR2 YYREEE (reference sequence). This CDR3 is 14 amino acids long. The V gene lost 4 bases and the J gene lost 3 bases, with 14 bases spanning the gap.